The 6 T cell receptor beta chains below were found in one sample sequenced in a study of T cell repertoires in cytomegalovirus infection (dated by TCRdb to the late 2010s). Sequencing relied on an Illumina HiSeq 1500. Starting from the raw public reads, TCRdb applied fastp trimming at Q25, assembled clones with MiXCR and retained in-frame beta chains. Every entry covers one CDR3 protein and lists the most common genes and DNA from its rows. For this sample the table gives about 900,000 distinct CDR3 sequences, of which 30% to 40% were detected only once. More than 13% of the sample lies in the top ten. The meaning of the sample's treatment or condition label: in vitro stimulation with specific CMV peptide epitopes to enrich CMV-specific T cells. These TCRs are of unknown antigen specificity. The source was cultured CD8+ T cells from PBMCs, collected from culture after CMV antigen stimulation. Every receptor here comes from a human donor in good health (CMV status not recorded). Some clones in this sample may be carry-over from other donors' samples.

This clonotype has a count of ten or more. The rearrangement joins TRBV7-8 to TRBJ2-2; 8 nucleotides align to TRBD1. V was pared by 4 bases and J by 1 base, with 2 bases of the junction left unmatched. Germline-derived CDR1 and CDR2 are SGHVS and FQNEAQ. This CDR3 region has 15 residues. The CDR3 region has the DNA TGTGCCAGCAGCTCACAGGGGGGGAACACCGGGGAGCTGTTTTTT. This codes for CASSSQGGNTGELFF.

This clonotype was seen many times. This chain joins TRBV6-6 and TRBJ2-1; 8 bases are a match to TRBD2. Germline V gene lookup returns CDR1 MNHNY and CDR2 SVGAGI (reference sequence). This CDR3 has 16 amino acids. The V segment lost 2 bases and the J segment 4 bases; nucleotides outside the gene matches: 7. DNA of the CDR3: TGTGCCAGCAGTTACACCCTGCAGCGGGGGTACAATGAGCAGTTCTTC. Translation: CASSYTLQRGYNEQFF.

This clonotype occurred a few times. The CDR3 DNA sequence: TGTGCCAGCAGGATGCTTCAGGTTCTTGGCTACACCTTC. Translation gives CASRMLQVLGYTF. V usage is TRBV28 and J usage is TRBJ1-2; D is undetermined. CDR1 is MDHEN and CDR2 is SYDVKM in the germline V gene. This CDR3 comprises 13 residues. The V gene lost 6 bases and the J gene lost 7 bases, with 15 bases spanning the gap.

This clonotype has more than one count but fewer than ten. CDR3 sequence reads: CASSLLGQGGSNQPQHF. The CDR3, as DNA: TGTGCCAGCAGTTTATTAGGACAGGGGGGAAGCAATCAGCCCCAGCATTTT. The genes are TRBV27 and TRBJ1-5, with 10 nucleotides matching TRBD1. Germline CDR1 MNHEY, CDR2 SMNVEV (reference sequence). V was pared by 1 base and J by 1 base, with 4 bases of the junction left unmatched. The CDR3 sequence is 17 residues long.

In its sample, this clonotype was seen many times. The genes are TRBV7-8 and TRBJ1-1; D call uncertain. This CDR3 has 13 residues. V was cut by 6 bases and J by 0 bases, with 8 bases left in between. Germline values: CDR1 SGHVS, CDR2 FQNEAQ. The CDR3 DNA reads TGTGCCAGCAGTGGAGGGCTGAACACTGAAGCTTTCTTT. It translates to CASSGGLNTEAFF.

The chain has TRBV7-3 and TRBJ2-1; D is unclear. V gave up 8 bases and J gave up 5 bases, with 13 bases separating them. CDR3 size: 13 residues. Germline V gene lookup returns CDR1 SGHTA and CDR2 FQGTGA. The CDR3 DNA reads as TGTGCCAGCCCCCCTGGAAGCGACAATGAGCAGTTCTTC. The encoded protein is CASPPGSDNEQFF. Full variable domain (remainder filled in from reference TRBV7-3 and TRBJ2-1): GAGVSQTPSNKVTEKGKYVELRCDPISGHTALYWYRQSLGQGPEFLIYFQGTGAADDSGLPNDRFFAVRPEGSVSTLKIQRTERGDSAVYLCASPPGSDNEQFFGPGTRLTVL.